This T cell receptor (beta chain) was captured by sequencing in a study of T cells in lung cancer brain metastases. Study outcomes and limitations: Fragmented FFPE DNA may have left the infiltrating repertoire incompletely captured. Unique productive clones were significantly fewer in brain metastases: median around 1,500 versus 5,000.

Profiled with immunoSEQ multiplex PCR; TCRdb holds only in-frame clones, not every one. The data show thousands of clones, roughly 91% seen once. The V and J ends lost 4 bases and 3 bases, in that order; junction bases with no gene match: 6. CDR3 length equals 14 residues. Germline V gene lookup returns CDR1 GTSNPN and CDR2 SVGIG (reference sequence). With regard to this clone: Its matching antigen is unknown.

Patients had either synchronous oligometastatic disease or delayed solitary brain metastasis recurrence. Exclusion applied to anyone with multiple prior malignancies. The rearrangement uses TRBV30 and TRBJ2-7; TRBD1 agrees at 10 bases. The receptor was isolated from a woman between 25 and 40 years old with non-small cell lung cancer. What was sequenced was tumor tissue from the primary lung tumor. For the CDR3, the DNA is TGTGCCTGGACCGCTCGGGACAGGGGCTACGAGCAGTACTTC. This encodes CAWTARDRGYEQYF.